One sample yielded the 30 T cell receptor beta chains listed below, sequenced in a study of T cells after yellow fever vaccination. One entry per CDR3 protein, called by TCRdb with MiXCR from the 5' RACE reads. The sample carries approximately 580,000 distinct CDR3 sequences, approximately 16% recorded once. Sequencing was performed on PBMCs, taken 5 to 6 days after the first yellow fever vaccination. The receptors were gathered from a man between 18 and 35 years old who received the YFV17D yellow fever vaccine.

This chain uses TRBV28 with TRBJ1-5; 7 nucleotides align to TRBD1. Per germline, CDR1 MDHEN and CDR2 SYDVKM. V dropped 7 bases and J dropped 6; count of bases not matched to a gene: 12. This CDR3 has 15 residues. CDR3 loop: CASKSGTASPQPQHF. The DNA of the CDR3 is TGTGCCAGCAAGAGCGGGACAGCAAGCCCTCAGCCCCAGCATTTT.

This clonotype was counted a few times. As DNA, the CDR3 is TGTGCCAGCAGACACCACAGGGTTCGGGACACAGATACGCAGTATTTT. Translated: CASRHHRVRDTDTQYF. J is TRBJ2-3 and V is TRBV7-2, with TRBD1 as a possible D gene (6 bases). Germline V gene sequence: CDR1 SGHTA, CDR2 FQGNSA. V gave up 6 bases and J gave up 2 bases, with 18 bases separating them. The CDR3 has 16 amino acids.

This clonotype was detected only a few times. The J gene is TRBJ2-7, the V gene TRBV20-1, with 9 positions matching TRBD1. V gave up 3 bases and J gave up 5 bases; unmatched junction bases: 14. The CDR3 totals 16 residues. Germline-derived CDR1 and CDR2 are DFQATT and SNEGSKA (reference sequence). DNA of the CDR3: TGCAGTGCTAGTATGGACAGGGGAGTCTCGGTGGACGAGCAGTACTTC. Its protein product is CSASMDRGVSVDEQYF.

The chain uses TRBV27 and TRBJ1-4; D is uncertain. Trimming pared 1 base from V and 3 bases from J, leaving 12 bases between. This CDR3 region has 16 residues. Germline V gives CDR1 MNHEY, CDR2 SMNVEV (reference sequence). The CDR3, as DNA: TGTGCCAGCAGTTTATGCGTGGGGTGCCCTAATGAAAAACTGTTTTTT. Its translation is CASSLCVGCPNEKLFF.

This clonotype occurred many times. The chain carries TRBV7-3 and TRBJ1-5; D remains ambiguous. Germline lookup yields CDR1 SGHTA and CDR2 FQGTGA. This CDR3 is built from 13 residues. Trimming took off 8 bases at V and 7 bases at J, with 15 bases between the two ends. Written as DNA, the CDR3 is TGTGCCAGCTCACCCGAGCCCCGCCAGCCCCAGCATTTT. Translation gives CASSPEPRQPQHF.

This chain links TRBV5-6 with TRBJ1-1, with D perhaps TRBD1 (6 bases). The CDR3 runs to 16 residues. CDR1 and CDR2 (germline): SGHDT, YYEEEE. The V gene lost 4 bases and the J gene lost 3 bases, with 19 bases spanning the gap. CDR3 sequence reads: CASSVRQGNIHTEAFF. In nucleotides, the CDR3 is TGTGCCAGCAGCGTCAGGCAGGGGAATATTCACACTGAAGCTTTCTTT. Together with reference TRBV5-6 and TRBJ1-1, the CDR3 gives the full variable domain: DAGVTQSPTHLIKTRGQQVTLRCSPKSGHDTVSWYQQALGQGPQFIFQYYEEEERQRGNFPDRFSGHQFPNYSSELNVNALLLGDSALYLCASSVRQGNIHTEAFFGQGTRLTVV.

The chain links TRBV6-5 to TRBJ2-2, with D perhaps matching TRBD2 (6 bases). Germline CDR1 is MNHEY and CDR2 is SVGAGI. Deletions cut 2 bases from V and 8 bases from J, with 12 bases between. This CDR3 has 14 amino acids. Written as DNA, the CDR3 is TGTGCCAGCAGTTACGGAGGGAGGCTTGGGGAGCTGTTTTTT. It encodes CASSYGGRLGELFF.

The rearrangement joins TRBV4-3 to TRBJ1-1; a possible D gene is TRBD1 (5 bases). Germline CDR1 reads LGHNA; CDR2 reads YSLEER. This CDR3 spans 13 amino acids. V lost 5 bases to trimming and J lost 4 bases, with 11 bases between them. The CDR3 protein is CASSSRQTTEAFF. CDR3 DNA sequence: TGCGCCAGCAGCTCGCGACAGACCACTGAAGCTTTCTTT.

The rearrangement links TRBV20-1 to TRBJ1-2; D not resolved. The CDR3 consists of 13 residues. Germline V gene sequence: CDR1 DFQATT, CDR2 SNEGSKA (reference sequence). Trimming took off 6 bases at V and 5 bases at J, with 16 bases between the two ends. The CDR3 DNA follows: TGCAGTGCGTCGGCTGGCGGGGATTATGGCTACACCTTC. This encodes CSASAGGDYGYTF.

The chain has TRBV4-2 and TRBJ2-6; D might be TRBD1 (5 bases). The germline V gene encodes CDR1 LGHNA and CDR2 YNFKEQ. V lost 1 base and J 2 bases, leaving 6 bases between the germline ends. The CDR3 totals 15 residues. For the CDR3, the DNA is TGTGCCAGCAGCCAAGTAGGGGCTGGGGCCAACGTCCTGACTTTC. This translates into CASSQVGAGANVLTF.

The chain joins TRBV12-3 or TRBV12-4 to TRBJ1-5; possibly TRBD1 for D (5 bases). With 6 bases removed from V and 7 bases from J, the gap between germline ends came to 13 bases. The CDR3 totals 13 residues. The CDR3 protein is CASSTTGPQPQHF. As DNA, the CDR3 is TGTGCCAGCAGCACAACAGGTCCCCAGCCCCAGCATTTT.

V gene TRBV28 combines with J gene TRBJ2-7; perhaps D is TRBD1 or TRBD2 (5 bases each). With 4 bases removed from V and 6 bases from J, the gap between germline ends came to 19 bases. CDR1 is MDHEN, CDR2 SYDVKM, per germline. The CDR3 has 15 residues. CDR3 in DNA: TGTGCCAGCAGTTCCCGACCGGGGACCCAATCCGAGCAGTACGTC. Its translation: CASSSRPGTQSEQYV.

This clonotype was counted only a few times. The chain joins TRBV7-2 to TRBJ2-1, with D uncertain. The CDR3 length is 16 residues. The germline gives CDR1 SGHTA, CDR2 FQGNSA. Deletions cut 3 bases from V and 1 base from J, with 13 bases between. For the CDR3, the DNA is TGTGCCAGCAGCTTGAGCCCTTCCAGGTCCTACAATGAGCAGTTCTTC. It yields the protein CASSLSPSRSYNEQFF.

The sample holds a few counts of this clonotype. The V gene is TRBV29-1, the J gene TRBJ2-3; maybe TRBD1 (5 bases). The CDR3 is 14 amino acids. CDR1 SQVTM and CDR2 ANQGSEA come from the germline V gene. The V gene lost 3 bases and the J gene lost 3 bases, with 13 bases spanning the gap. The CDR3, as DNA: TGCAGCGTTGATCTCCAGGGTGGTACAGATACGCAGTATTTT. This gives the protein CSVDLQGGTDTQYF.

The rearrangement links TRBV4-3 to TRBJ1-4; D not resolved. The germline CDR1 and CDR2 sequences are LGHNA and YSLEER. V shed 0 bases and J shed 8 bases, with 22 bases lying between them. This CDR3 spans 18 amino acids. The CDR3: CASSQDLSRTDKREKLFF. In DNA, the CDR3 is TGCGCCAGCAGCCAAGATCTATCTCGAACAGACAAGAGGGAAAAACTGTTTTTT.

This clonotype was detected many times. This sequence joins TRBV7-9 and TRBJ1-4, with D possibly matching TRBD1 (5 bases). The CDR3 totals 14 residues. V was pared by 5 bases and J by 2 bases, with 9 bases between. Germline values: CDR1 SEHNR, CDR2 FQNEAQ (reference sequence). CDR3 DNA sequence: TGTGCCAGCAGCCGTCAGGGTACTAATGAAAAACTGTTTTTT. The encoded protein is CASSRQGTNEKLFF.

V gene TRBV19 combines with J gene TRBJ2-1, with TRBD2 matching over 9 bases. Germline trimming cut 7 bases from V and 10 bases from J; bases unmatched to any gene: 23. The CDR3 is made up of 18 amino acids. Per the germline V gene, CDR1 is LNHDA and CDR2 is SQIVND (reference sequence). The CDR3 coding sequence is TGTGCCAGTACCGAATACTACTTCAGCGGGAGGCCGGGGAGGGAGCAGTTCTTC. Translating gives CASTEYYFSGRPGREQFF.

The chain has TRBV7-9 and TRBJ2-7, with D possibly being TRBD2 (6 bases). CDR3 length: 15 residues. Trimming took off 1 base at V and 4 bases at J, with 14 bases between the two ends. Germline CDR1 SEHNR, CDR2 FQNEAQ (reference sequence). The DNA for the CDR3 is TGTGCCAGCAGCTTAGTGGGTAGCGGCCAGTACGAGCAGTACTTC. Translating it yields CASSLVGSGQYEQYF.

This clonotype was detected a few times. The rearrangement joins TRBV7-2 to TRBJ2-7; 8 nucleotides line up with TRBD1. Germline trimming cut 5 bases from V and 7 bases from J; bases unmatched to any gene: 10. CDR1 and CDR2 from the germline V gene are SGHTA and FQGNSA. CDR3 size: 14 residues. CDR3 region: CASSVTTGAREQYV. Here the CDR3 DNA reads TGTGCCAGCAGCGTTACGACAGGGGCGAGGGAGCAGTACGTC.

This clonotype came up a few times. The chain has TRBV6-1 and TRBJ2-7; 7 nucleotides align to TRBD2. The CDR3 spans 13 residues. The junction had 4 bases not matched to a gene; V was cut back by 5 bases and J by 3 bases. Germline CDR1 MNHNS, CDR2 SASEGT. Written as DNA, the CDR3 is TGTGCCAGCAGTCCTAGCGGCCTCTACGAGCAGTACGTC. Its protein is CASSPSGLYEQYV.

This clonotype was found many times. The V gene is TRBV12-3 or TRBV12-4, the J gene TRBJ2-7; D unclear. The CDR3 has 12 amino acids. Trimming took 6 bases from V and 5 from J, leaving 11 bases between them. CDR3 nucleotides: TGTGCCAGCAGCCAAGGCGGCAACGAGCAGTACGTC. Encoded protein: CASSQGGNEQYV.

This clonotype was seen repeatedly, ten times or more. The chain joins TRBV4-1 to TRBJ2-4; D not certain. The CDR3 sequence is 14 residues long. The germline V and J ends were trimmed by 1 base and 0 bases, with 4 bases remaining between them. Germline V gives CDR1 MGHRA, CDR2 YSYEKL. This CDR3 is CASSQVTAKNIQYF. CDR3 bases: TGCGCCAGCAGCCAAGTTACAGCCAAAAACATTCAGTACTTC.

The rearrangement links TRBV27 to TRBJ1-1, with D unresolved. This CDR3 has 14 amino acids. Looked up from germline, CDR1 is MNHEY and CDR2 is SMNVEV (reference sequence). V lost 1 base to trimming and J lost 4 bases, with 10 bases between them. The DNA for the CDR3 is TGTGCCAGCAGTTTATTAGCCACGAGCACTGAAGCTTTCTTT. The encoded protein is CASSLLATSTEAFF.

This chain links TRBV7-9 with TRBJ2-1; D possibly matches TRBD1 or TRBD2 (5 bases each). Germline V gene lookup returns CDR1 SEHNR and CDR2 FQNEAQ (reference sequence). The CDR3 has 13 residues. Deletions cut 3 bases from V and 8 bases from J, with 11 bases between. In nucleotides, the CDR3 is TGTGCCAGCAGCTTTTATAGGGACGATGAGCAGTTCTTC. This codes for CASSFYRDDEQFF.

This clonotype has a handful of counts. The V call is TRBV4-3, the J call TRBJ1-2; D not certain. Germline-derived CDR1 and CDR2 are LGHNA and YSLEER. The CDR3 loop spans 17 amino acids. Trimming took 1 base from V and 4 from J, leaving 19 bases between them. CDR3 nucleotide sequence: TGCGCCAGCAGCCAAGGCGGTTTGTTAGGAAAAGGCTATGGCTACACCTTC. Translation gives CASSQGGLLGKGYGYTF.

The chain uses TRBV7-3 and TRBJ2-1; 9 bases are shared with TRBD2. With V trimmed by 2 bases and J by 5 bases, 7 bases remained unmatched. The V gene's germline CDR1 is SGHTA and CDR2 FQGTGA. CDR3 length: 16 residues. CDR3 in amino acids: CASSLYAGGTNNEQFF. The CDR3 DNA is TGTGCCAGCAGCTTATATGCGGGGGGGACCAACAATGAGCAGTTCTTC.

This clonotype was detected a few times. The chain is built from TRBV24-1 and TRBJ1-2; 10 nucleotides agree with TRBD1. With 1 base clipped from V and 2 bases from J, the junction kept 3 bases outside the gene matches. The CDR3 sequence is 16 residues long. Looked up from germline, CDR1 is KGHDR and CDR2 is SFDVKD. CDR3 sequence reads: CATSDFGTGDNYGYTF. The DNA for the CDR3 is TGTGCCACCAGTGATTTCGGGACAGGGGACAACTATGGCTACACCTTC.

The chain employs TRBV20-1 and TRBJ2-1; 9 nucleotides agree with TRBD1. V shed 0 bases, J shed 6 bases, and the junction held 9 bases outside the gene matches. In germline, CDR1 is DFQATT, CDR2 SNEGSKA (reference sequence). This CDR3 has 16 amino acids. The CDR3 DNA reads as TGCAGTGCTAGAGATCAAGACAGGGGGACACTCAATGAGCAGTTCTTC. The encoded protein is CSARDQDRGTLNEQFF.

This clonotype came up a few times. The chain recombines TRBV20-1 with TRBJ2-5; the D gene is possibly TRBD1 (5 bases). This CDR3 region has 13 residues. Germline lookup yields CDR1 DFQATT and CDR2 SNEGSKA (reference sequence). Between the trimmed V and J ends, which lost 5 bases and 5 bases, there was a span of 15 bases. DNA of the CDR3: TGCAGTGCTGGCCAGGGCTTAGGGGAGACCCAGTACTTC. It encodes CSAGQGLGETQYF.

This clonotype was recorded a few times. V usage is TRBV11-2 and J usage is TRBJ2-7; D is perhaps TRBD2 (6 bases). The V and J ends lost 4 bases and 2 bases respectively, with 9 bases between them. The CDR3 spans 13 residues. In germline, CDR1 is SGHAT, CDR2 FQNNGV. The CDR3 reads CASSWGVTYEQYV. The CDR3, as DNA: TGTGCCAGCAGCTGGGGGGTTACCTACGAGCAGTACGTC.